This TCR beta chain originates from a study of blood T cell repertoires in COVID-19. Overall study context: Samples came from the United States, Italy and Spain, spanning acute and convalescent COVID-19.

CDR1 LNHDA and CDR2 SQIVND come from the germline V gene (reference sequence). The germline V and J ends were trimmed by 5 bases and 1 base, with 8 bases remaining between them. CDR3 length: 13 amino acids. This clone was observed once. Per the study methods: It was from reference gene primer amplification that nucleated cell counts were estimated. TCRdb's table, derived via immunoSEQ multiplex PCR, lists solely in-frame clones and lacks some. D and trimming come from the DNA, and the V and J calls and clone size come from that table. The sample includes 220,000 or so clones, about 88% of them seen just once.

The receptor comes from a woman aged 45 to 65 with COVID-19, enrolled during active disease. Sequenced input: peripheral blood. The V and J genes are TRBV19 and TRBJ1-1; D is unresolved. Here the CDR3 reads CASSDSGNTEAFF. The CDR3 nucleotides read TGTGCCAGTAGTGATTCCGGGAACACTGAAGCTTTCTTT.